One sample yielded the 30 T cell receptor beta chains listed below, sequenced in a study of human T cells and chemical hapten exposure. MiXCR, run by TCRdb on the RACE reads, gives a single entry per CDR3 protein. This sample yields about 260,000 distinct CDR3 sequences, of which about 8.1% are seen a single time; approximately 2.3% belongs to the top ten. The time point is: pre-sensitization, week 0. Treatment specified: therapeutic diphenylcyclopropenone sensitization with weekly scalp DPC. Sequencing used whole blood, obtained in connection with sensitization to the hapten diphenylcyclopropenone (DPC). These receptors were taken from a woman aged 40 to 49 with alopecia areata. Some clones in this sample may be carry-over from other donors' samples.

This clonotype showed up many times. The chain carries TRBV7-2 and TRBJ1-3; possible D gene TRBD1, 5 bases. Germline assignment: CDR1 SGHTA and CDR2 FQGNSA. The CDR3 runs to 15 residues. Trimming shortened V by 1 base and J by 3 bases, and 10 bases separated the two germline ends. The CDR3 region is CASSLDRFSGNTIYF. The CDR3 DNA follows: TGTGCCAGCAGCTTAGACAGGTTCAGTGGAAACACCATATATTTT.

The rearrangement joins TRBV2 to TRBJ2-1; the match to TRBD1 covers 11 bases. V was clipped by 6 bases and J by 6 bases; unmatched bases: 4. Germline loops: CDR1 SNHLY, CDR2 FYNNEI. The CDR3 extends over 14 amino acids. The CDR3 region has the DNA TGTGCCAGCAGCGGACAGGGGGCGGTCAATGAGCAGTTCTTC. Translation: CASSGQGAVNEQFF.

The chain is built from TRBV5-1 and TRBJ2-3; 11 nucleotides match TRBD2. This CDR3 is 15 amino acids long. Unmatched junction bases numbered 2, after V lost 4 bases and J lost 1 base. CDR1 SGHRS and CDR2 YFSETQ come from the germline V gene. CDR3 sequence: CASSISGRGTDTQYF. CDR3 DNA sequence: TGCGCCAGCAGCATTAGCGGGAGGGGCACAGATACGCAGTATTTT.

There are a few counts of this clonotype. V and J are TRBV28 and TRBJ2-7, with a possible D match to TRBD2 (6 bases). Per the germline V gene, CDR1 is MDHEN and CDR2 is SYDVKM. Trimming pared 6 bases from V and 0 bases from J, leaving 15 bases between. The CDR3 loop spans 15 amino acids. CDR3: CASSLSGGTSYEQYF. DNA for the CDR3: TGTGCCAGCAGCCTAAGTGGAGGGACCTCCTACGAGCAGTACTTC.

The J gene is TRBJ1-1, the V gene TRBV7-2; D is unclear. Germline CDR1 is SGHTA and CDR2 is FQGNSA. This CDR3 region has 13 residues. Trimming shortened V by 0 bases and J by 5 bases, and 7 bases separated the two germline ends. CDR3 loop: CASSLARHTEAFF. The CDR3 DNA reads as TGTGCCAGCAGCTTAGCACGCCATACTGAAGCTTTCTTT.

V gene TRBV5-1 combines with J gene TRBJ2-3; possible D gene TRBD2, 6 bases. CDR1 SGHRS and CDR2 YFSETQ come from the germline V gene. CDR3 size: 14 residues. Trimming took off 0 bases at V and 4 bases at J, with 9 bases between the two ends. The CDR3 DNA is TGCGCCAGCAGCTTGGCGAGCGGGCCAGATACGCAGTATTTT. As protein: CASSLASGPDTQYF.

The chain employs TRBV4-3 and TRBJ2-3; TRBD1 agrees at 7 bases. J was trimmed by 2 bases and V by 3 bases; bases with no gene match: 5. The germline V gene encodes CDR1 LGHNA and CDR2 YSLEER. The CDR3 loop spans 15 amino acids. CDR3 coding DNA: TGCGCCAGCAGCCAGGGGGACAGACCCACAGATACGCAGTATTTT. Translated: CASSQGDRPTDTQYF.

This clonotype was picked up a small number of times. The chain has TRBV5-6 and TRBJ1-4, with D maybe TRBD1 (5 bases). Per the germline V gene, CDR1 is SGHDT and CDR2 is YYEEEE. V lost 2 bases to trimming and J lost 4 bases, with 12 bases between them. CDR3 size: 15 residues. The CDR3 coding sequence is TGTGCCAGCAGCTTAAGGGGATTGGGTAATGAAAAACTGTTTTTT. This codes for CASSLRGLGNEKLFF.

The genes are TRBV5-1 and TRBJ2-1; D remains ambiguous. CDR1 is SGHRS and CDR2 is YFSETQ in the germline V gene. V lost 4 bases and J 8 bases, leaving 7 bases between the germline ends. The CDR3 runs to 11 residues. CDR3 bases: TGCGCCAGCAGCGCAGATTATGAGCAGTTCTTC. Translation: CASSADYEQFF.

The chain carries TRBV20-1 and TRBJ2-7; 9 bases line up with TRBD1. The CDR3 is made up of 13 amino acids. V trimming: 0 bases; J trimming: 9 bases; junction bases outside the gene matches: 6. CDR1 and CDR2 (germline): DFQATT, SNEGSKA (reference sequence). The CDR3 sequence: CSARDIQGAWQYF. The CDR3 DNA reads TGCAGTGCTAGAGATATACAGGGGGCTTGGCAGTACTTC.

The chain links TRBV5-1 to TRBJ2-2; no definite D call. Germline-derived CDR1 and CDR2 are SGHRS and YFSETQ. The V end lost 0 bases, the J end lost 0 bases, and 6 bases lay between the germline ends. The CDR3 length is 15 residues. The CDR3: CASSLVGTNTGELFF. The CDR3 nucleotides are TGCGCCAGCAGCTTGGTAGGGACGAACACCGGGGAGCTGTTTTTT.

This clonotype showed up just a few times. The rearrangement joins TRBV18 to TRBJ2-3; D unclear. V shed 2 bases and J shed 2 bases, with 5 bases lying between them. Germline lookup yields CDR1 KGHSH and CDR2 LQKENI. The CDR3 contains 13 residues. CDR3 region: CASSPTVTDTQYF. The CDR3 DNA follows: TGTGCCAGCTCACCAACGGTCACAGATACGCAGTATTTT.

This clonotype was counted only a few times. The rearrangement links TRBV29-1 to TRBJ1-2; D unresolved. The germline V and J ends were trimmed by 2 bases and 8 bases, with 12 bases remaining between them. This CDR3 region has 12 residues. Germline V lookup: CDR1 SQVTM, CDR2 ANQGSEA. In DNA form, the CDR3 reads TGCAGCGTTGAATTGCCCGGAGGAGGCTACACCTTC. This encodes CSVELPGGGYTF. The variable domain in full, with the rest retrieved from reference TRBV29-1 and TRBJ1-2, is SAVISQKPSRDICQRGTSLTIQCQVDSQVTMMFWYRQQPGQSLTLIATANQGSEATYESGFVIDKFPISRPNLTFSTLTVSNMSPEDSSIYLCSVELPGGGYTFGSGTRLTVV.

V gene TRBV20-1 combines with J gene TRBJ1-5; 7 nucleotides line up with TRBD1. CDR3 length: 12 amino acids. V trimming: 6 bases; J trimming: 7 bases; junction bases outside the gene matches: 6. The germline V gene encodes CDR1 DFQATT and CDR2 SNEGSKA (reference sequence). The CDR3 coding sequence is TGCAGTGCAAAAACAGGGGAACAGCCCCAGCATTTT. This encodes CSAKTGEQPQHF.

There are a few counts of this clonotype. V is TRBV5-1 and J is TRBJ1-4; D possibly corresponds to TRBD1 (5 bases). The CDR3 is made up of 17 amino acids. Germline V gene sequence: CDR1 SGHRS, CDR2 YFSETQ. The V end lost 4 bases, the J end lost 0 bases, and 16 bases lay between the germline ends. The chain's CDR3 is CASSRMGLDTTNEKLFF. CDR3 bases: TGCGCCAGCAGCAGGATGGGCCTGGACACAACTAATGAAAAACTGTTTTTT.

This clonotype was seen at least ten times. V is TRBV7-8 and J is TRBJ1-5; D is ambiguous. V was shortened by 5 bases and J by 9 bases, with 20 bases between the two germline ends. This CDR3 is 15 amino acids long. CDR1 is SGHVS, CDR2 FQNEAQ, per germline. CDR3 protein: CASSPSADPGMPQHF. CDR3 nucleotide sequence: TGTGCCAGCAGCCCGTCCGCGGATCCGGGGATGCCCCAGCATTTT.

This clonotype came up a few times. This chain joins TRBV3-1 and TRBJ1-1; TRBD1 matches at 9 bases. Trimming cost V 2 bases and J 10 bases; bases outside gene matches: 2. The CDR3 contains 12 residues. Germline loops: CDR1 LGHDT, CDR2 YNNKEL (reference sequence). CDR3 in amino acids: CASSQSDRGAFF. As DNA, the CDR3 is TGTGCCAGCAGCCAATCGGACAGGGGAGCTTTCTTT.

There are a few counts of this clonotype. The chain combines TRBV4-1 with TRBJ1-2; the D gene is possibly TRBD1 (6 bases). The germline gives CDR1 MGHRA, CDR2 YSYEKL. Trimming cost V 0 bases and J 4 bases, with 12 bases left between them. There are 15 residues in the CDR3. The CDR3 DNA reads TGCGCCAGCAGCCAAGATTCAGACAGGAGCTATGGCTACACCTTC. Its translation: CASSQDSDRSYGYTF.

This clonotype was found a few times. The J gene is TRBJ1-1, the V gene TRBV6-5; D remains ambiguous. The germline CDR1 and CDR2 sequences are MNHEY and SVGAGI. Trimming removed 2 bases at V and 3 bases at J, with 10 bases between. The CDR3 contains 14 residues. In DNA form, the CDR3 reads TGTGCCAGCAGTTACAATCTGGGTCACACTGAAGCTTTCTTT. Its protein is CASSYNLGHTEAFF.

This clonotype has ten or more counts. The chain uses TRBV7-2 and TRBJ2-1, with 7 nucleotides matching TRBD2. Germline CDR1 and CDR2: SGHTA and FQGNSA. The trim removed 6 bases at V and 6 bases at J, leaving 14 bases unmatched. The CDR3 has 16 residues. The CDR3 region has the DNA TGTGCCAGCAGGCCTACTATCCGGGACTACACCAATGAGCAGTTCTTC. Translated: CASRPTIRDYTNEQFF.

This clonotype was observed a few times. The chain employs TRBV27 and TRBJ2-1; a possible D gene is TRBD2 (6 bases). Germline V gene lookup returns CDR1 MNHEY and CDR2 SMNVEV (reference sequence). V lost 2 bases to trimming and J lost 3 bases, with 8 bases between them. The CDR3 contains 14 residues. CDR3 in DNA: TGTGCCAGCAGTTTACGACTAGACTACAATGAGCAGTTCTTC. It yields the protein CASSLRLDYNEQFF.

This clonotype was detected a few times. V is TRBV7-9 and J is TRBJ2-7, with D hard to call. The CDR3 runs to 13 residues. The ends were cut back, 8 bases at V and 2 bases at J, with 13 bases in the middle. Germline CDR1 is SEHNR and CDR2 is FQNEAQ (reference sequence). The CDR3 loop reads CASGPQPPYEQYF. The DNA for the CDR3 is TGTGCCAGCGGTCCTCAACCTCCCTACGAGCAGTACTTC.

V and J are TRBV27 and TRBJ2-7; TRBD1 or TRBD2 may be the D gene (6 bases each). The CDR3 is made up of 14 amino acids. Between the trimmed V and J ends, which lost 2 bases and 1 base, there was a span of 9 bases. Germline V gene lookup returns CDR1 MNHEY and CDR2 SMNVEV (reference sequence). CDR3 DNA: TGTGCCAGCAGTTTAAGGGGGGCTTCCTACGAGCAGTACTTC. This codes for CASSLRGASYEQYF.

The CDR3 region has the DNA TGTGCCAGCAGTTCTGGGACAGGGGTTCAGCCCCAGCATTTT. This translates into CASSSGTGVQPQHF. The rearrangement joins TRBV28 to TRBJ1-5, with 10 nucleotides matching TRBD1. Trimming at V came to 4 bases and at J to 6 bases, leaving 3 bases not matched to a gene. Germline assignment: CDR1 MDHEN and CDR2 SYDVKM. The CDR3 covers 14 residues.

This clonotype appeared a few times. The chain carries TRBV29-1 and TRBJ1-5; a possible D gene is TRBD1 (6 bases). The ends were cut back, 6 bases at V and 3 bases at J, with 15 bases in the middle. Germline CDR1 SQVTM, CDR2 ANQGSEA. The CDR3 spans 14 residues. The CDR3: CSVLTGDINQPQHF. In DNA form, the CDR3 reads TGCAGCGTACTGACAGGAGACATCAATCAGCCCCAGCATTTT.

In this sample, this clonotype turned up a few times. V is TRBV6-2 or TRBV6-3 and J is TRBJ1-5, with D tentatively TRBD1 (6 bases). Per the germline V gene, CDR1 is MNHEY and CDR2 is SVGEGT. Trimming removed 5 bases at V and 3 bases at J, with 14 bases between. This CDR3 spans 15 amino acids. CDR3 bases: TGTGCCAGCAGTGCCGGACAGTTTCCCAATCAGCCCCAGCATTTT. This gives the protein CASSAGQFPNQPQHF.

This clonotype was counted at least ten times. V and J are TRBV6-2 or TRBV6-3 and TRBJ2-3; 9 nucleotides match TRBD2. The germline CDR1 and CDR2 sequences are MNHEY and SVGEGT. Trimming took 6 bases from V and 2 from J; bases not matched to a gene: 9. The CDR3 length is 16 residues. In DNA form, the CDR3 reads TGTGCCAGCAGAGACGGACTAGCGCTATACACAGATACGCAGTATTTT. Amino acid sequence: CASRDGLALYTDTQYF.

In its sample, this clonotype was seen a few times. The chain uses TRBV6-5 and TRBJ2-7; maybe TRBD2 (6 bases). The CDR3 covers 16 residues. Deletions cut 4 bases from V and 6 bases from J, with 22 bases between. Germline loops: CDR1 MNHEY, CDR2 SVGAGI. This chain's CDR3 is CASSSYRNRLGGEQYF. The CDR3 DNA reads as TGTGCCAGCAGTTCCTACCGGAACCGGCTGGGGGGCGAGCAGTACTTC.

This clonotype has at least ten counts. The chain is built from TRBV29-1 and TRBJ2-1; possible D gene TRBD1, 5 bases. Germline V gene data show CDR1 as SQVTM and CDR2 as ANQGSEA. Trimming stripped 3 bases from V and 0 bases from J, with 9 bases between. The CDR3 consists of 14 residues. CDR3: CSVEGQGSYNEQFF. CDR3 DNA: TGCAGCGTTGAGGGGCAGGGCTCCTACAATGAGCAGTTCTTC.

This clonotype was recorded a few times. CDR3 region: CASAQGGQPQHF. DNA for the CDR3: TGTGCCAGTGCCCAGGGGGGTCAGCCCCAGCATTTT. The genes are TRBV6-2 or TRBV6-3 and TRBJ1-5, with TRBD1 identical over 7 bases. Germline CDR1 and CDR2: MNHEY and SVGEGT. The V and J ends lost 9 bases and 6 bases, in that order; junction bases with no gene match: 5. CDR3 length: 12 residues.